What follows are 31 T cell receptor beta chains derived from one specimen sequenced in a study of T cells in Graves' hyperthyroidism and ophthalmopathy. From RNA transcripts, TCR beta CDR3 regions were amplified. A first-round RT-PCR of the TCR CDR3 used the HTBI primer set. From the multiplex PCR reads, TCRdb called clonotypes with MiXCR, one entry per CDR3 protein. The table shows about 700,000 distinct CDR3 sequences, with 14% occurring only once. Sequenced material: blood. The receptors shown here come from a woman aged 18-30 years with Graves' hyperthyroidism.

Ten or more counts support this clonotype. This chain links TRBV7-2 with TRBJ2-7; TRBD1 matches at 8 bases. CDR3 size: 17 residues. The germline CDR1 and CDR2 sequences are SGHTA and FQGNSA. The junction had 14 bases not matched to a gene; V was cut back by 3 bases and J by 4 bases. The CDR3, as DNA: TGTGCCAGCAGCTTGGGCTCGTGGACAGGGAGAATTTACGAGCAGTACTTC. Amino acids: CASSLGSWTGRIYEQYF. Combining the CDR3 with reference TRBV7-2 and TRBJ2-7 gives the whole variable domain GAGVSQSPSNKVTEKGKDVELRCDPISGHTALYWYRQSLGQGLEFLIYFQGNSAPDKSGLPSDRFSAERTGGSVSTLTIQRTQQEDSAVYLCASSLGSWTGRIYEQYFGPGTRLTVT.

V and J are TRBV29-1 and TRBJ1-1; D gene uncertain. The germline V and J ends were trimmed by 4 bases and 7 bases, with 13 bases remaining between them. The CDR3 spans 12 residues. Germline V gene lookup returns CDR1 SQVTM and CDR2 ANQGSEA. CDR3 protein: CSVGVGWDEAFF. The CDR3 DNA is TGCAGCGTTGGGGTCGGGTGGGATGAAGCTTTCTTT.

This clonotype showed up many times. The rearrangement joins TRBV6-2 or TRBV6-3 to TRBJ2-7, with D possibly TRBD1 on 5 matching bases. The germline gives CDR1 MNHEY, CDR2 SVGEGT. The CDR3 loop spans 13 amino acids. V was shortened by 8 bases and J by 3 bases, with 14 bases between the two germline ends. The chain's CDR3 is CASGTGPFYEQYF. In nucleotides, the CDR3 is TGTGCCAGCGGCACAGGTCCATTCTACGAGCAGTACTTC.

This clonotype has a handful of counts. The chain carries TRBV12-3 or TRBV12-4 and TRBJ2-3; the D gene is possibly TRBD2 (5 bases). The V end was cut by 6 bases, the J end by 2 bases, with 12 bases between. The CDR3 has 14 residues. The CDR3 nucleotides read TGTGCCAGCAGGGTACTAGAAACCACAGATACGCAGTATTTT. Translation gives CASRVLETTDTQYF.

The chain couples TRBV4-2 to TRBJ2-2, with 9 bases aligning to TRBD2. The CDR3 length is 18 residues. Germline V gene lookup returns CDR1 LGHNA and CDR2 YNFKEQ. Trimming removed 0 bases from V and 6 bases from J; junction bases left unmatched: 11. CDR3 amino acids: CASSQDPRTSGSPGELFF. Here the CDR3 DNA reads TGTGCCAGCAGCCAAGATCCCCGTACTAGCGGGTCCCCCGGGGAGCTGTTTTTT.

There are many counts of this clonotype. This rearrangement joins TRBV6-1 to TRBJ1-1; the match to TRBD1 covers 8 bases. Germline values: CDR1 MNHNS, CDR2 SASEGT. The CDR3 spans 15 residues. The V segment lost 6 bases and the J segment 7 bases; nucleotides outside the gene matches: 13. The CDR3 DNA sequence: TGTGCCAGCAGACCAGGGGACAGGCAATTTTTTGAAGCTTTCTTT. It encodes CASRPGDRQFFEAFF.

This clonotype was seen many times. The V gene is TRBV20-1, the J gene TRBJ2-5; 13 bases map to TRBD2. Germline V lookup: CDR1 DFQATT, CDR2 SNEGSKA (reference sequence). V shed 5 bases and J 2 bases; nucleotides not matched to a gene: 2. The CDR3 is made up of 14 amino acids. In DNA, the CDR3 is TGCAGTGCTGAGACTAGCGGGAGGCAAGAGACCCAGTACTTC. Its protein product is CSAETSGRQETQYF.

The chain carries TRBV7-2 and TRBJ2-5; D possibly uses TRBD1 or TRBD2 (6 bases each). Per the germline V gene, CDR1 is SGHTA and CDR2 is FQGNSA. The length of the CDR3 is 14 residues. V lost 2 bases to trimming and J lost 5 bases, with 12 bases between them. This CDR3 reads CASSLKGGPETQYF. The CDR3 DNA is TGTGCCAGCAGCTTAAAGGGGGGCCCTGAGACCCAGTACTTC.

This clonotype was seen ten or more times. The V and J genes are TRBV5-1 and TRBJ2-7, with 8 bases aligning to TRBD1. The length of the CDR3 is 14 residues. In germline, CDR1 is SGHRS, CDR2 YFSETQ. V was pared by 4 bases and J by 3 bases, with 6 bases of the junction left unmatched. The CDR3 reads CASSETTGDYEQYF. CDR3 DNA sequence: TGCGCCAGCAGCGAGACGACAGGGGACTACGAGCAGTACTTC.

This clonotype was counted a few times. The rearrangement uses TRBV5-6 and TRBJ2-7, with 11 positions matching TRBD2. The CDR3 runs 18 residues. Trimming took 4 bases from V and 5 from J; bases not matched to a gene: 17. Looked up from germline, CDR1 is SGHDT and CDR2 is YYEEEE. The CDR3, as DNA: TGTGCCAGCAGCAATCGGACTAGCGGGTGGTTATATGTCGACGAGCAGTACTTC. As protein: CASSNRTSGWLYVDEQYF.

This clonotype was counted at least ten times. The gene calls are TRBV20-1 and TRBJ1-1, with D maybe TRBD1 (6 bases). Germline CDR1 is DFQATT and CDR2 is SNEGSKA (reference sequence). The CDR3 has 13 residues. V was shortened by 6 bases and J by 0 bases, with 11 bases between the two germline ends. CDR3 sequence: CSARGRLNTEAFF. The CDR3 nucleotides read TGCAGTGCGAGGGGGAGATTGAACACTGAAGCTTTCTTT.

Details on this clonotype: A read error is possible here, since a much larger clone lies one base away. DNA of the CDR3: TGTGCCAGCAGTGAAGTGTACACTGAAGCTTTCTTT. Translation gives CASSEVYTEAFF. The chain joins TRBV6-1 to TRBJ1-1, with D unresolved. Trimming cost V 1 base and J 3 bases, with 3 bases left between them. This CDR3 comprises 12 residues. Germline CDR1 and CDR2: MNHNS and SASEGT.

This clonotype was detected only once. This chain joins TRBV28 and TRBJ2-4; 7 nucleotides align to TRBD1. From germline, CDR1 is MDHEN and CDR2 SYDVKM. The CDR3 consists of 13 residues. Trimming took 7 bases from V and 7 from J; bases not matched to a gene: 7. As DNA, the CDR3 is TGTGCCAGCAAAGGGGGCCTCAAGAACATTCAGTACTTC. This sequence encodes CASKGGLKNIQYF.

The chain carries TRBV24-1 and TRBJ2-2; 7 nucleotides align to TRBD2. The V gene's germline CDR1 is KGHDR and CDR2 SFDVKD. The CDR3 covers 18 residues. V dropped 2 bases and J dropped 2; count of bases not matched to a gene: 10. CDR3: CATSDSYSTSPNTGELFF. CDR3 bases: TGTGCCACCAGTGATTCCTATTCGACTAGCCCAAACACCGGGGAGCTGTTTTTT.

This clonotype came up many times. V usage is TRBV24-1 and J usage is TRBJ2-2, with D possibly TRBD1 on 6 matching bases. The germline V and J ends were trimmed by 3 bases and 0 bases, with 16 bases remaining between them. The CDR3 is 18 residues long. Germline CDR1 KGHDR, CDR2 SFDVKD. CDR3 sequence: CATSDPTPGQTNTGELFF. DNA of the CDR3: TGTGCCACCAGTGATCCCACGCCGGGACAAACGAACACCGGGGAGCTGTTTTTT.

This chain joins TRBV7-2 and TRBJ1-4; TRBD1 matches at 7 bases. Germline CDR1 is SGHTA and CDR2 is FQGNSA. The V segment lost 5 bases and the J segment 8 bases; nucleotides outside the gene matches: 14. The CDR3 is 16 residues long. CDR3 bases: TGTGCCAGCAGCCTAGGTCGAACAGGGGAGATGGAAAAACTGTTTTTT. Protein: CASSLGRTGEMEKLFF. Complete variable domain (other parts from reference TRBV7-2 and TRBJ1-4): GAGVSQSPSNKVTEKGKDVELRCDPISGHTALYWYRQSLGQGLEFLIYFQGNSAPDKSGLPSDRFSAERTGGSVSTLTIQRTQQEDSAVYLCASSLGRTGEMEKLFFGSGTQLSVL.

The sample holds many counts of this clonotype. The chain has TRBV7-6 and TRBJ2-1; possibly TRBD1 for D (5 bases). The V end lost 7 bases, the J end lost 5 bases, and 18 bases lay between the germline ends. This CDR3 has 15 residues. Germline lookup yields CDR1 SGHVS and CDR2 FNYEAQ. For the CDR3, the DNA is TGTGCCAGCAACCCCCCCTCCCAGGGAAACAATGAGCAGTTCTTC. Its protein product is CASNPPSQGNNEQFF.

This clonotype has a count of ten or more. The CDR3, as DNA: TGTGCCAGCAGTTACCAGGGGGGAGGACAGCATTTT. As protein: CASSYQGGGQHF. The rearrangement uses TRBV6-5 and TRBJ1-5; 7 positions match TRBD1. Germline CDR1 MNHEY, CDR2 SVGAGI. The CDR3 runs 12 residues. The V segment lost 2 bases and the J segment 13 bases; nucleotides outside the gene matches: 5.

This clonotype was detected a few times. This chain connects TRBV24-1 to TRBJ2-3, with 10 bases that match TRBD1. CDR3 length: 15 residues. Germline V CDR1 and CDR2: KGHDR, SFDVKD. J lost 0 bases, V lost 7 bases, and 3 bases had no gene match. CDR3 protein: CATSDRGPSTDTQYF. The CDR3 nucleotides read TGTGCCACCAGCGACAGGGGGCCTAGCACAGATACGCAGTATTTT.

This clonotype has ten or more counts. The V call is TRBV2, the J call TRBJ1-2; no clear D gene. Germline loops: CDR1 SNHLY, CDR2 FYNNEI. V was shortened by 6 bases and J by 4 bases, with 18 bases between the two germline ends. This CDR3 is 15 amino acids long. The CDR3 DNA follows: TGTGCCAGCAGCGTCGACGGCCCGGGGAGCTATGGCTACACCTTC. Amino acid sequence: CASSVDGPGSYGYTF.

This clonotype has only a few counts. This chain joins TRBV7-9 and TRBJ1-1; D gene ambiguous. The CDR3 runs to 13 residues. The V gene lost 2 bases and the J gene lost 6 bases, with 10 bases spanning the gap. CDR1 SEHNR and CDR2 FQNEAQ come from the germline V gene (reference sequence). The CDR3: CASSLSKGPEAFF. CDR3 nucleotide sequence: TGTGCCAGCAGCTTATCTAAGGGCCCTGAAGCTTTCTTT. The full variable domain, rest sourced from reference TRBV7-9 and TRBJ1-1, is DTGVSQNPRHKITKRGQNVTFRCDPISEHNRLYWYRQTLGQGPEFLTYFQNEAQLEKSRLLSDRFSAERPKGSFSTLEIQRTEQGDSAMYLCASSLSKGPEAFFGQGTRLTVV.

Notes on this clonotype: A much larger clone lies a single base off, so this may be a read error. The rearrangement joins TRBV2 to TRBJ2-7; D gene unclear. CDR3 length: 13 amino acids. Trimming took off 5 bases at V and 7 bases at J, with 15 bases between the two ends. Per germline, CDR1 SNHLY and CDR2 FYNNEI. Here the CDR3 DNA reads TGTGCCAGCAGTCAAATGGCCATTTGGGAGCAGTACTTC. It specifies CASSQMAIWEQYF.

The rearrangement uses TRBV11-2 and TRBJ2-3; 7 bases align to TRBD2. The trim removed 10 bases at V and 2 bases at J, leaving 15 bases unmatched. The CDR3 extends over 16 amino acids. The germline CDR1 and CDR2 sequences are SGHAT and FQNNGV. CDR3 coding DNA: TGTGCCACCGGGAGGAAGACGGGGCCCCACACAGATACGCAGTATTTT. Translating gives CATGRKTGPHTDTQYF.

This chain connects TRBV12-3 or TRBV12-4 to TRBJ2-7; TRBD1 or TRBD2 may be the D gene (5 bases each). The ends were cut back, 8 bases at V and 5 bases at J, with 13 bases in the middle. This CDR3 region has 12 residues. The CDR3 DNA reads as TGTGCCAGCCGGGGCCGTCGGGACGAGCAGTACTTC. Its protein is CASRGRRDEQYF.

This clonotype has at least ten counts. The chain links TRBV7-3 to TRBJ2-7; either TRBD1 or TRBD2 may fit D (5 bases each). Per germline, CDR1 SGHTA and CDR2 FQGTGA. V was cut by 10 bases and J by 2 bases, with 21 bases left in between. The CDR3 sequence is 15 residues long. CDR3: CATGDPGTTAYEQYF. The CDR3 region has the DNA TGTGCCACCGGCGATCCCGGGACCACGGCCTACGAGCAGTACTTC. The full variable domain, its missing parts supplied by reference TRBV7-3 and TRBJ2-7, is GAGVSQTPSNKVTEKGKYVELRCDPISGHTALYWYRQSLGQGPEFLIYFQGTGAADDSGLPNDRFFAVRPEGSVSTLKIQRTERGDSAVYLCATGDPGTTAYEQYFGPGTRLTVT.

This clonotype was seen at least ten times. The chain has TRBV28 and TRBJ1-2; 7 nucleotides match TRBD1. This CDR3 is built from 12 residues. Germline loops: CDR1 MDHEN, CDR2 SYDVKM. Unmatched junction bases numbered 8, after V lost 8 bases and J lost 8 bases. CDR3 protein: CASGGTVGGYTF. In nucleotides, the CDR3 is TGTGCCAGCGGCGGGACAGTCGGGGGCTACACCTTC.

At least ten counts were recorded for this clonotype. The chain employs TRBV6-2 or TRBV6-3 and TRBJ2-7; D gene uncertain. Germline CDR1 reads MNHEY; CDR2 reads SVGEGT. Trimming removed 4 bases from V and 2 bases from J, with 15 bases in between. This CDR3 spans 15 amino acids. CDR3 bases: TGTGCCAGCAGTTCGCCCAGCGCAGCTGCCTACGAGCAGTACTTC. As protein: CASSSPSAAAYEQYF.

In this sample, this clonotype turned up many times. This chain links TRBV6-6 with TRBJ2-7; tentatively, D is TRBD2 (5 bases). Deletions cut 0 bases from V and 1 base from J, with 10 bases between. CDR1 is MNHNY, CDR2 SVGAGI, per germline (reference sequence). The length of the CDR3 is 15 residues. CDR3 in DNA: TGTGCCAGCAGTTACTCTTCTAGCCCTTCCTACGAGCAGTACTTC. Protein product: CASSYSSSPSYEQYF.

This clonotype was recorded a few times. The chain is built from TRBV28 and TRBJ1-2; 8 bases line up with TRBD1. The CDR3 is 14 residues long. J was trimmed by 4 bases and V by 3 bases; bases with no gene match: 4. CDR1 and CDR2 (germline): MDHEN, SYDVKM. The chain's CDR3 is CASSLDRAVYGYTF. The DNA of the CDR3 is TGTGCCAGCAGTTTGGACAGGGCGGTCTATGGCTACACCTTC.

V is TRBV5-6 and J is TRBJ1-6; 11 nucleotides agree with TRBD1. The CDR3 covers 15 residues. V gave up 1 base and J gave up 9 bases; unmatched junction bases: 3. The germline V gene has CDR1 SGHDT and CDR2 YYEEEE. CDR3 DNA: TGTGCCAGCAGCTTGTTAGGGACAGGGGGTTCACCCCTCCACTTT. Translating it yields CASSLLGTGGSPLHF.

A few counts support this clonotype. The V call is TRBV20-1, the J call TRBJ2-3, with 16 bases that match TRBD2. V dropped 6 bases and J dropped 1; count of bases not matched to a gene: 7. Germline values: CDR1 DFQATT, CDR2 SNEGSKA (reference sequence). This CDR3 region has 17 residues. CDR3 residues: CSAPGLAGGGRTDTQYF. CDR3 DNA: TGCAGTGCCCCGGGACTAGCGGGAGGGGGACGCACAGATACGCAGTATTTT.